This entry concerns a single TCR beta chain. The antigen is unknown. TCRdb redid the calling of the 5' RACE reads with MiXCR, one entry per CDR3 protein. The table has some 270,000 distinct CDR3 sequences, about 30% seen once; the top ten hold about 4%. This sample is drawn from a study of CD8 T cells in ankylosing spondylitis. The study, taken as a whole, reports: Past research had described some motif variants in reactive arthritis synovial fluid and blood.

CDR3 length equals 12 residues. In germline, CDR1 is SGHAT, CDR2 FQNNGV. The ends were cut back, 3 bases at V and 9 bases at J, with 9 bases in the middle. The sequence was obtained from a male donor with ankylosing spondylitis or in good health (not recorded which). Sequenced input: blood, either unsorted or a sorted T cell fraction (not recorded which). The chain links TRBV11-2 to TRBJ2-1; D gene unclear. The CDR3 DNA reads TGTGCCAGCAGCTTTGTGTTCACTGAGCAGTTCTTC. Its protein product is CASSFVFTEQFF.